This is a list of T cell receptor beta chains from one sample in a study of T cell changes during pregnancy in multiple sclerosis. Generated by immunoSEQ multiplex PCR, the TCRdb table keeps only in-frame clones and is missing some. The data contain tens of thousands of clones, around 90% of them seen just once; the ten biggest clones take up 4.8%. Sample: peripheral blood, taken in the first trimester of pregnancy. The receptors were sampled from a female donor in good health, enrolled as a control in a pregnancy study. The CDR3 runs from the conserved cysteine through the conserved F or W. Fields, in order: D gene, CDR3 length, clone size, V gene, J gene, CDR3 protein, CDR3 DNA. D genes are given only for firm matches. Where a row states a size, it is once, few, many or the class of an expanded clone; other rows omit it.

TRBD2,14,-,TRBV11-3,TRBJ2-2,CASSTGGWTGELFF,TGTGCCAGCAGCACGGGGGGATGGACCGGGGAGCTGTTTTTT
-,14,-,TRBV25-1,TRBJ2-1,CASSEPLVRDEQFF,TGTGCCAGCAGTGAACCGCTAGTCAGGGATGAGCAGTTCTTC
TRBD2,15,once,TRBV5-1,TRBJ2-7,CASSAGTSSRYEQYF,TGCGCCAGCAGCGCCGGGACTAGCTCTCGCTACGAGCAGTACTTC
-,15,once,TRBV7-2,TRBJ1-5,CASSLGAGNNQPQHF,TGTGCCAGCAGCTTAGGGGCAGGCAACAATCAGCCCCAGCATTTT
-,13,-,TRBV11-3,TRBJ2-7,CASSFTASYEQYF,TGTGCCAGCAGCTTTACAGCCTCCTACGAGCAGTACTTC
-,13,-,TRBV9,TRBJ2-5,CASSGPGRETQYF,TGTGCCAGCAGCGGACCCGGGAGAGAGACCCAGTACTTC
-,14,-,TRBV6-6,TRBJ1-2,CASSYLTGPDGYTF,TGTGCCAGCAGTTACCTTACAGGGCCTGATGGCTACACCTTC
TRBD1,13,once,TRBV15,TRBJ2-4,CATSTRQGNIQYF,TGTGCCACCAGCACTAGACAGGGAAACATTCAGTACTTC
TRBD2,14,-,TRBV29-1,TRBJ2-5,CSVRGGRGKETQYF,TGCAGCGTGCGGGGGGGTCGGGGAAAAGAGACCCAGTACTTC
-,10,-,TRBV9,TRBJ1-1,CASNGGGAFF,TGTGCCAGCAACGGGGGGGGAGCTTTCTTT
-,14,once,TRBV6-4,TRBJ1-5,CASSPGPSNQPQHF,TGTGCCAGCAGTCCAGGGCCCAGCAATCAGCCCCAGCATTTT
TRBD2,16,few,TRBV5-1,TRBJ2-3,CASSISIAGRRDTQYF,TGCGCCAGCAGCATCAGTATAGCGGGAAGGAGGGATACGCAGTATTTT
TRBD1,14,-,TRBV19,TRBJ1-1,CASTRDRDYTEAFF,TGTGCCAGTACCCGGGACAGGGACTACACTGAAGCTTTCTTT
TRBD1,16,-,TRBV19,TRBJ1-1,CASSIPTGSVDTEAFF,TGTGCCAGTAGTATACCGACAGGGTCTGTGGACACTGAAGCTTTCTTT
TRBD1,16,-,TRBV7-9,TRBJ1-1,CASSLGRAGGLAEAFF,TGTGCCAGCAGCCTGGGTCGGGCAGGGGGCCTCGCTGAAGCTTTCTTT
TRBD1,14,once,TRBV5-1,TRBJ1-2,CASSSGGEGYGYTF,TGCGCCAGCAGCTCAGGGGGCGAGGGCTATGGCTACACCTTC
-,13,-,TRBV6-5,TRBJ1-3,CASSLILGNTIYF,TGTGCCAGCAGTCTGATTCTAGGAAACACCATATATTTT
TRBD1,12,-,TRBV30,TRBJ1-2,CAWSEGQNGYTF,TGTGCCTGGAGCGAGGGACAGAATGGCTACACCTTC
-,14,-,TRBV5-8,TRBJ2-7,CASSLDQATYEQYF,TGTGCCAGCAGCTTGGATCAGGCGACCTACGAGCAGTACTTC
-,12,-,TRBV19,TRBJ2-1,CASNNRFGEQFF,TGTGCCAGTAACAACCGATTTGGTGAGCAGTTCTTC
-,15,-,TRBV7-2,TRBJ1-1,CASSHPPVVNTEAFF,TGTGCCAGCAGCCACCCCCCGGTGGTGAACACTGAAGCTTTCTTT
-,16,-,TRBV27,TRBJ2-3,CASRPSGGWGTDTQYF,TGTGCCAGCAGACCCTCCGGCGGGTGGGGCACAGATACGCAGTATTTT
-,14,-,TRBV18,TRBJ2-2,CASSNLTGTGELFF,TGTGCCAGCTCTAACCTCACGGGGACCGGGGAGCTGTTTTTT
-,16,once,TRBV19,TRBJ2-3,CASSTQGGVSPDTQYF,TGTGCCAGTAGTACCCAAGGCGGGGTGAGCCCAGATACGCAGTATTTT
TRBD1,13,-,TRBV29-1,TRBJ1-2,CSAQGPPHYGYTF,TGCAGCGCACAGGGGCCCCCCCACTATGGCTACACCTTC